The sequence of this T cell receptor beta chain was determined in a study of cytomegalovirus exposure and HLA in healthy donors. Study-level background: Within an early data release were approximately 85 million unique TCRs drawn from HLA-typed donors. Study results and limitations: Cytomegalovirus status, reportedly, was diagnosed with high specificity and sensitivity by the classifier.

60 Vbeta and 13 Jbeta primers were used in PCR. TCRdb's copy holds only in-frame clones and misses some; the assay was immunoSEQ multiplex PCR. The sample records under 150,000 clones, 76% being singletons. The V end lost 6 bases, the J end lost 0 bases, and 12 bases lay between the germline ends. The CDR3 spans 14 residues. Germline CDR1 MNHEY, CDR2 SMNVEV (reference sequence). Notes on this clone: Its antigen is undetermined.

The clonotype was recovered from a woman between 40 and 50 years old in good health and CMV-seronegative. The sequencing sample was made of PBMCs. This sequence joins TRBV27 and TRBJ2-7; D may be TRBD2 (6 bases). The CDR3 sequence is CASRPGLLSYEQYF. As DNA, the CDR3 is TGTGCCAGCAGGCCGGGACTCCTCTCCTACGAGCAGTACTTC.